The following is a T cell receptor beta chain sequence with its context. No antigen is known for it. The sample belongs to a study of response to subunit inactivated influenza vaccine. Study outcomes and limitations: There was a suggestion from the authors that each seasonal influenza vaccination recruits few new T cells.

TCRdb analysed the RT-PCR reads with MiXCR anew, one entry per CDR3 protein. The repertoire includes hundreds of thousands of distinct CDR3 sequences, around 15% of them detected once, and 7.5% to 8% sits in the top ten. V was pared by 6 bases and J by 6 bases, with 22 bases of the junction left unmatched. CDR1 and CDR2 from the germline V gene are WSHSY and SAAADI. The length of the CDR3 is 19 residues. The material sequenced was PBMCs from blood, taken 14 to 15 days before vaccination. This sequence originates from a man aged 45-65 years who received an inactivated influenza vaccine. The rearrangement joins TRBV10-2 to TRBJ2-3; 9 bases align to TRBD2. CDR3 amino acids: CASRQRLGGGARFRDTQYF. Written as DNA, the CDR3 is TGCGCCAGCAGGCAACGTCTGGGCGGGGGGGCCCGGTTTCGCGATACGCAGTATTTT.